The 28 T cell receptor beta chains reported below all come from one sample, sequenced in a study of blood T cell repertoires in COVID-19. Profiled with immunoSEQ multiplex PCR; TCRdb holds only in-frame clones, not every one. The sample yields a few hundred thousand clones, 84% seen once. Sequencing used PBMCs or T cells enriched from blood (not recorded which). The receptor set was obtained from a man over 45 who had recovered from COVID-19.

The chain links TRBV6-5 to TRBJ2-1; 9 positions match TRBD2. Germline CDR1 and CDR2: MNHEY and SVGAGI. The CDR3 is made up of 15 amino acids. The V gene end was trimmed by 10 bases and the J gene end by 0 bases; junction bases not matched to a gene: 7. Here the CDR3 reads CATVAGALSYNEQFF. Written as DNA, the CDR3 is TGTGCCACCGTAGCGGGAGCGCTCTCCTACAATGAGCAGTTCTTC.

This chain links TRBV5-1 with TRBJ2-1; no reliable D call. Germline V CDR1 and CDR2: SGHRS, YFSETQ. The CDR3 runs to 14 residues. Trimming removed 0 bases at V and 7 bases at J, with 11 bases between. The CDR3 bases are TGCGCCAGCAGCTTGGGGAGCCCGAGTAATGAGCAGTTCTTC. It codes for CASSLGSPSNEQFF.

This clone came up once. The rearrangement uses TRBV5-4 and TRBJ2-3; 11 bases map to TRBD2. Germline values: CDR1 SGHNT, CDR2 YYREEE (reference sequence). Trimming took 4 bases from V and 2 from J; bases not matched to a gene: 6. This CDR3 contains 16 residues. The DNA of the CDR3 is TGTGCCAGCAGCCGACGACTAGCGGGGACCACAGATACGCAGTATTTT. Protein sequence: CASSRRLAGTTDTQYF.

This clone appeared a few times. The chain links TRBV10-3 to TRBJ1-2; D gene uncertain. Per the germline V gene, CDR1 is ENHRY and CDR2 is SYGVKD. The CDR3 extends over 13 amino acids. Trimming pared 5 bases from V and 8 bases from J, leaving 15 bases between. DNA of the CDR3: TGTGCCATCAGTCCCCGGGGAGGGCACGGCTACACCTTC. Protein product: CAISPRGGHGYTF.

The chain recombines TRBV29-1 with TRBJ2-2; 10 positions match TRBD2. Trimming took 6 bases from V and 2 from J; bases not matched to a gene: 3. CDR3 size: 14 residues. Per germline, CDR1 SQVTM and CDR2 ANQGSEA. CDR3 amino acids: CSVGLAANTGELFF. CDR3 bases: TGCAGCGTAGGACTAGCGGCTAACACCGGGGAGCTGTTTTTT.

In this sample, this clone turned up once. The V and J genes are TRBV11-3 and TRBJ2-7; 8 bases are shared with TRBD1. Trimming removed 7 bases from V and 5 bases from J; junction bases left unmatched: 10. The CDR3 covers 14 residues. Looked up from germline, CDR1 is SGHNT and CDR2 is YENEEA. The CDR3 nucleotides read TGTGCCAGCACCATTACAGGGGGTCTCCACGAGCAGTACTTC. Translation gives CASTITGGLHEQYF.

The CDR3 here is CASSVGLAGPTDTQYF. In nucleotides, the CDR3 is TGTGCCAGCAGCGTAGGACTAGCGGGTCCTACAGATACGCAGTATTTT. This chain uses TRBV9 with TRBJ2-3; 10 nucleotides match TRBD2. This CDR3 region has 16 residues. Trimming at V came to 0 bases and at J to 3 bases, leaving 4 bases not matched to a gene. CDR1 and CDR2 from the germline V gene are SGDLS and YYNGEE.

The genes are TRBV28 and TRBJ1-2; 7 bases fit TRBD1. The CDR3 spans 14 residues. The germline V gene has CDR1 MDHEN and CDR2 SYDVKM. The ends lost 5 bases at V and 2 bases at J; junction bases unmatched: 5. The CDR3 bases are TGTGCCAGCAGTGGCTGGGACAGAAACTATGGCTACACCTTC. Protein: CASSGWDRNYGYTF.

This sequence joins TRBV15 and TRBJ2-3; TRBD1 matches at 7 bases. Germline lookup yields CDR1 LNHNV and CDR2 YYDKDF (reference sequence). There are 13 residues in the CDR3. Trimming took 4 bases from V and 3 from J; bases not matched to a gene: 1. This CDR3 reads CATSNRGTDTQYF. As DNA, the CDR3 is TGTGCCACCAGCAACAGGGGAACAGATACGCAGTATTTT.

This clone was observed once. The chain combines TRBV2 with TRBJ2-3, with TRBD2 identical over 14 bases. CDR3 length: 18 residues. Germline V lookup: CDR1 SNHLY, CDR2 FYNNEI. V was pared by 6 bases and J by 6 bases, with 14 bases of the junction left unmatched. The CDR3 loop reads CASRPWGTSGRRADTQYF. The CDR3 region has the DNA TGTGCCAGCAGACCCTGGGGGACTAGCGGGAGACGTGCGGATACGCAGTATTTT.

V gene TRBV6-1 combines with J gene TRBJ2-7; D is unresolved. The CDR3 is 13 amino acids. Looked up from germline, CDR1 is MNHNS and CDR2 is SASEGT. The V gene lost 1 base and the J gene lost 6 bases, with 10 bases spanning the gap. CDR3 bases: TGTGCCAGCAGTGAAGTGCAGAGAGGCGAGCAGTACTTC. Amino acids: CASSEVQRGEQYF.

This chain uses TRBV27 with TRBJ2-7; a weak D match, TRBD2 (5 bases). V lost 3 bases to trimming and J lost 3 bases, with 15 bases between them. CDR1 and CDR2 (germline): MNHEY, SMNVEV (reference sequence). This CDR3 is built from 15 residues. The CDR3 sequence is CASSFLARISYEQYF. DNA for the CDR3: TGTGCCAGCAGTTTCTTAGCGAGGATCAGCTACGAGCAGTACTTC.

For the CDR3, the DNA is TGCGCCAGCTGGGCGGGAAGAAACACAGATACGCAGTATTTT. It specifies CASWAGRNTDTQYF. This rearrangement joins TRBV5-1 to TRBJ2-3, with D possibly TRBD2 on 6 matching bases. The germline gives CDR1 SGHRS, CDR2 YFSETQ. Trimming removed 7 bases from V and 2 bases from J, with 14 bases in between. The CDR3 has 14 amino acids.

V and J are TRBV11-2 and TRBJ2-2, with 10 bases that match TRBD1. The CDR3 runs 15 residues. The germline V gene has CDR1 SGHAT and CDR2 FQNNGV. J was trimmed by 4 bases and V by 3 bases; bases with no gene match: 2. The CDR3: CASSFWDRGTGELFF. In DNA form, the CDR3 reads TGTGCCAGCAGCTTTTGGGACAGGGGCACCGGGGAGCTGTTTTTT.

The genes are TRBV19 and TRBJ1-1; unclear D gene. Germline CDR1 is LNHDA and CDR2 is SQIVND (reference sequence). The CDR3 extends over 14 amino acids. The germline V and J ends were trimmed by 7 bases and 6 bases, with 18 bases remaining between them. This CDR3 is CASTYTWEGAEAFF. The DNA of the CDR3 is TGTGCCAGTACGTACACCTGGGAGGGAGCTGAAGCTTTCTTT. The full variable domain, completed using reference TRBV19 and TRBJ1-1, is DGGITQSPKYLFRKEGQNVTLSCEQNLNHDAMYWYRQDPGQGLRLIYYSQIVNDFQKGDIAEGYSVSREKKESFPLTVTSAQKNPTAFYLCASTYTWEGAEAFFGQGTRLTVV.

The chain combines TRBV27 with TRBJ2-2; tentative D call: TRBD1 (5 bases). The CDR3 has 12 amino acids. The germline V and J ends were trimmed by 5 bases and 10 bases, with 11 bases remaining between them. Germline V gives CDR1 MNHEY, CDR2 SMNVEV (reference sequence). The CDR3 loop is CASSALQAELFF. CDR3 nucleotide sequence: TGTGCCAGCAGTGCCCTACAGGCGGAGCTGTTTTTT.

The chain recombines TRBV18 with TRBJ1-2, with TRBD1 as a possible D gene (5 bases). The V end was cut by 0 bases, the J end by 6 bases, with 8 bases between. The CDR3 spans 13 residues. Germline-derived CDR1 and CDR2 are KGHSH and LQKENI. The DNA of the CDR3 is TGTGCCAGCTCACCACCGGGACTGGATGGCTACACCTTC. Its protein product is CASSPPGLDGYTF.

The CDR3 here is CSASYGATSYEQYF. The CDR3 DNA reads TGCAGTGCTAGTTATGGAGCGACCTCCTACGAGCAGTACTTC. This chain connects TRBV20-1 to TRBJ2-7; D unclear. CDR1 and CDR2 from the germline V gene are DFQATT and SNEGSKA (reference sequence). This CDR3 contains 14 residues. Trimming took 3 bases from V and 0 from J, leaving 12 bases between them.

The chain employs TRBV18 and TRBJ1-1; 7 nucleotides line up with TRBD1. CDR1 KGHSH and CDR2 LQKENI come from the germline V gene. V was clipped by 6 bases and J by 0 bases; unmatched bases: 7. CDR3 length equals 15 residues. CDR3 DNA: TGTGCCAGCTCTCCCCGGGACAGCCTGAACACTGAAGCTTTCTTT. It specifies CASSPRDSLNTEAFF.

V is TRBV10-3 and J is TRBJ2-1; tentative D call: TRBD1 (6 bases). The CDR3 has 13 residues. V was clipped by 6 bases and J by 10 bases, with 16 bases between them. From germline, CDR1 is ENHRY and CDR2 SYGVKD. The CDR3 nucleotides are TGTGCCATCAGACAGGGTTTGGACCGAGAGCAGTTCTTC. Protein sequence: CAIRQGLDREQFF.

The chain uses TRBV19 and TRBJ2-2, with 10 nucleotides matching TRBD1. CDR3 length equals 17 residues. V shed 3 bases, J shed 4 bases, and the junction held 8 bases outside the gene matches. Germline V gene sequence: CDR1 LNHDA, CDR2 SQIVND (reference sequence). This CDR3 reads CASSMILGQGFTGELFF. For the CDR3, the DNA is TGTGCCAGTAGTATGATTTTGGGACAGGGGTTCACCGGGGAGCTGTTTTTT.

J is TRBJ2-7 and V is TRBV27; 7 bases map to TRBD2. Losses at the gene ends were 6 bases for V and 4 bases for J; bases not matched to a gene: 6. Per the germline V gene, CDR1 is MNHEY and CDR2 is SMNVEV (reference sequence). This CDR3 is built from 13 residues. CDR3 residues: CASSRRREYEQYF. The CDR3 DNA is TGTGCCAGCAGCCGGCGGCGGGAGTACGAGCAGTACTTC.

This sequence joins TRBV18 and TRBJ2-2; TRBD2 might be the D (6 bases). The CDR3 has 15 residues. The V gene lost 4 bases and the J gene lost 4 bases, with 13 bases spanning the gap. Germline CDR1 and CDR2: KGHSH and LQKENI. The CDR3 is CASSRGPGSTGELFF. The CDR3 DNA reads TGTGCCAGCTCACGGGGCCCCGGGAGCACCGGGGAGCTGTTTTTT.

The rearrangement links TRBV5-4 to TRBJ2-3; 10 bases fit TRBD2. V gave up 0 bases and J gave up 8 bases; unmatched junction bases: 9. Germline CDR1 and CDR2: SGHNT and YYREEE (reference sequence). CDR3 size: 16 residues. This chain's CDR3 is CASSLGSGGPWGTQYF. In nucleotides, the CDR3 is TGTGCCAGCAGCTTGGGTAGCGGGGGGCCCTGGGGTACGCAGTATTTT.

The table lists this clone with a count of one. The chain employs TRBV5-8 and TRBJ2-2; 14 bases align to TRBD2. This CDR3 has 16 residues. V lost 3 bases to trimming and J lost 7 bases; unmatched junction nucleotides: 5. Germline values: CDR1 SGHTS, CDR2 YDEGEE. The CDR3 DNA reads TGTGCCAGCAGCTCGGGACTAGCGGGAGATGGCGGGGAGCTGTTTTTT. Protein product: CASSSGLAGDGGELFF.

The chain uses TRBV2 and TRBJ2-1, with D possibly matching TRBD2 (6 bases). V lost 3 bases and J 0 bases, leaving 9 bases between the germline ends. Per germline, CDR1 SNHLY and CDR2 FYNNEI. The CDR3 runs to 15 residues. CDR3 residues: CASSDGLSSYNEQFF. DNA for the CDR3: TGTGCCAGCAGTGACGGACTAAGCTCCTACAATGAGCAGTTCTTC.

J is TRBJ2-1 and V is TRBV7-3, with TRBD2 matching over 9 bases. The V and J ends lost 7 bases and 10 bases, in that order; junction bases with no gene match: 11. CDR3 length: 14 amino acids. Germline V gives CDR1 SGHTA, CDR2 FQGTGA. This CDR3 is CASKLRGLAKEQFF. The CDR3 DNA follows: TGTGCCAGCAAGCTTAGGGGACTAGCAAAAGAGCAGTTCTTC.

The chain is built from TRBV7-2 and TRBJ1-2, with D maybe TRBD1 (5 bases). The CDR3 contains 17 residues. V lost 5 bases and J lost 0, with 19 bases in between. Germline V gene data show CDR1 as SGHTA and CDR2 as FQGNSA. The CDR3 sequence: CASSPPRQGLANYGYTF. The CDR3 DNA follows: TGTGCCAGCAGCCCCCCACGCCAGGGATTGGCTAACTATGGCTACACCTTC. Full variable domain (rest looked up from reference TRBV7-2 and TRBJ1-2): GAGVSQSPSNKVTEKGKDVELRCDPISGHTALYWYRQSLGQGLEFLIYFQGNSAPDKSGLPSDRFSAERTGGSVSTLTIQRTQQEDSAVYLCASSPPRQGLANYGYTFGSGTRLTVV.